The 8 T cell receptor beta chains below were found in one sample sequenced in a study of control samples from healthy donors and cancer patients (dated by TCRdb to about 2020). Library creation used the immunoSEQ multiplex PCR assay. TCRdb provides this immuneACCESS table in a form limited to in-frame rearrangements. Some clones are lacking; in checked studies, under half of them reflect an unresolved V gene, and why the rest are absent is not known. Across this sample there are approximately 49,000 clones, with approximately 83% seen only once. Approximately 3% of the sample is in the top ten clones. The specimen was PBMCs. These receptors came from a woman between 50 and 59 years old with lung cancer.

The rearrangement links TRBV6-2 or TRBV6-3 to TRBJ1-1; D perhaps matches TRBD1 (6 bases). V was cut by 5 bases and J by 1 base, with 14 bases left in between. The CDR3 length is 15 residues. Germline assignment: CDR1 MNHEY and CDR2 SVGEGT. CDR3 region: CASSRGGAPNTEAFF. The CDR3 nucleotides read TGTGCCAGCAGTAGAGGGGGAGCCCCGAACACTGAAGCTTTCTTT.

The chain's CDR3 is CASSQFRQEADNSPLHF. The CDR3 bases are TGTGCCAGCTCACAATTCCGACAGGAGGCGGATAATTCACCCCTCCACTTT. The chain is built from TRBV18 and TRBJ1-6; D possibly corresponds to TRBD1 (6 bases). The CDR3 totals 17 residues. Trimming took off 4 bases at V and 5 bases at J, with 18 bases between the two ends. Germline V gene data show CDR1 as KGHSH and CDR2 as LQKENI.

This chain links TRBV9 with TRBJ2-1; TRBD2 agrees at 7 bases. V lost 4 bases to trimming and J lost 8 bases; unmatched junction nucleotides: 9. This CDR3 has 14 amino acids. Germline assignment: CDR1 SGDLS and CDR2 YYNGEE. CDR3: CASSHIGLEDEQFF. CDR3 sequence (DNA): TGTGCCAGCAGCCATATCGGACTAGAAGATGAGCAGTTCTTC.

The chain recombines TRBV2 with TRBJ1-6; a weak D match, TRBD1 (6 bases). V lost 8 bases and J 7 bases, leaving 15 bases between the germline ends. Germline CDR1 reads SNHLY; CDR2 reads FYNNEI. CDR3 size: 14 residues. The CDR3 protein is CASAWAGENSPLHF. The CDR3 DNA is TGTGCCAGCGCATGGGCAGGGGAGAATTCACCCCTCCACTTT.

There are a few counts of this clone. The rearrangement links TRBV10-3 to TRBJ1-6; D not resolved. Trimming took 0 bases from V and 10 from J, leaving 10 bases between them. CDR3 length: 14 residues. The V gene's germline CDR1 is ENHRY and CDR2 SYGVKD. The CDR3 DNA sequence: TGTGCCATCAGTGAGTCGAGTGGTAACTCACCCCTCCACTTT. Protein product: CAISESSGNSPLHF.

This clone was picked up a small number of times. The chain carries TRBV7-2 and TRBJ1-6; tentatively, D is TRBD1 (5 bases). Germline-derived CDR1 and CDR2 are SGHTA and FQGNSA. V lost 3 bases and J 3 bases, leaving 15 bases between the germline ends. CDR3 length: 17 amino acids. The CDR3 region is CASSFRGGRRYNSPLHF. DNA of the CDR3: TGTGCCAGCAGCTTTAGGGGAGGGCGACGCTATAATTCACCCCTCCACTTT.

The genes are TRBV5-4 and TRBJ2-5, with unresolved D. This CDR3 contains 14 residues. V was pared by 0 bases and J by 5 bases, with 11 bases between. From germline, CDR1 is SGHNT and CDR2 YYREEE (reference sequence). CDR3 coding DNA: TGTGCCAGCAGCTTGGCTGGTATCGGGGAGACCCAGTACTTC. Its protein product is CASSLAGIGETQYF.

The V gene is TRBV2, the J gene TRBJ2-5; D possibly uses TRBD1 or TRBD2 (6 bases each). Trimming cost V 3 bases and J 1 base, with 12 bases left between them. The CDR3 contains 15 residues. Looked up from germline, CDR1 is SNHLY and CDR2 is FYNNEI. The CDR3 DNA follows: TGTGCCAGCAGTGATTCCGGGGGCCGCCAAGAGACCCAGTACTTC. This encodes CASSDSGGRQETQYF.